One sample yielded the 20 T cell receptor beta chains listed below, sequenced in a study of OX40 agonist ivuxolimab in advanced cancers. Only in-frame clones appear in the TCRdb table, and some are missing; sequencing was by immunoSEQ multiplex PCR. The profile shows around 63,000 clones, about four fifths of them singletons. The sample in question was CD4+ or CD8+ T cells sorted from blood, obtained in a trial of the OX40 agonist ivuxolimab. The receptors shown here come from an adult with an advanced solid tumor such as melanoma, head and neck, liver or kidney cancer.

CDR3 amino acids: CASSDDRAGNQPQHF. The DNA of the CDR3 is TGTGCCAGCAGCGACGACAGGGCTGGCAATCAGCCCCAGCATTTT. V is TRBV2 and J is TRBJ1-5, with 7 bases identical to TRBD1. The germline V gene encodes CDR1 SNHLY and CDR2 FYNNEI. Germline trimming cut 6 bases from V and 2 bases from J; bases unmatched to any gene: 7. The CDR3 runs 15 residues.

V gene TRBV21-1 combines with J gene TRBJ1-5; whether TRBD1, the table's D call, matches the DNA was not checked. TRBV21-1 has pseudogene status. This CDR3 contains 19 residues. The CDR3 nucleotides are TGTGCCAGCAGCGAGGGTGGGACAGGGTTATTCTATAGCAATCAGCCCCAGCATTTT. Its translation: CASSEGGTGLFYSNQPQHF.

The chain carries TRBV12-5 and TRBJ2-1, with 10 positions matching TRBD2. V gave up 0 bases and J gave up 10 bases; unmatched junction bases: 12. The germline V gene encodes CDR1 LGHNT and CDR2 FRNRAP. CDR3 length: 17 amino acids. The CDR3 loop reads CASGLVREAGGPHEQFF. The CDR3 bases are TGTGCTAGTGGTTTGGTACGAGAAGCGGGAGGGCCGCACGAGCAGTTCTTC.

This clone is a singleton in its sample. The rearrangement joins TRBV5-1 to TRBJ2-2; D may be TRBD2 (5 bases). The CDR3 sequence is 14 residues long. The germline V gene encodes CDR1 SGHRS and CDR2 YFSETQ. The germline V and J ends were trimmed by 3 bases and 6 bases, with 12 bases remaining between them. CDR3 loop: CASSSGGFPGELFF. The CDR3 nucleotides are TGCGCCAGCAGCTCAGGCGGGTTTCCCGGGGAGCTGTTTTTT.

The genes are TRBV6-5 and TRBJ1-2, with D possibly matching TRBD1 (5 bases). Trimming stripped 7 bases from V and 6 bases from J, with 18 bases between. The germline V gene encodes CDR1 MNHEY and CDR2 SVGAGI. The CDR3 extends over 14 amino acids. The CDR3 sequence: CASMGQGPGNGYTF. The CDR3 DNA reads as TGTGCCAGCATGGGGCAAGGGCCCGGCAATGGCTACACCTTC.

The CDR3 coding sequence is TGCGCCAGCAGTCAATCATGGACTAGCGGGAGTTACCCGAACACAGATACGCAGTATTTT. Protein sequence: CASSQSWTSGSYPNTDTQYF. The V and J genes are TRBV23-1 and TRBJ2-3; 13 bases agree with TRBD2. TRBV23-1 is an ORF; its function is uncertain. Germline trimming cut 0 bases from V and 2 bases from J; bases unmatched to any gene: 11. The CDR3 is made up of 20 amino acids.

The chain combines TRBV15 with TRBJ2-3, with 7 nucleotides matching TRBD2. The ends lost 6 bases at V and 0 bases at J; junction bases unmatched: 3. The CDR3 is 14 residues long. Germline V gives CDR1 LNHNV, CDR2 YYDKDF (reference sequence). CDR3 in amino acids: CATSRTRSTDTQYF. In DNA form, the CDR3 reads TGTGCCACCAGTCGGACTAGAAGCACAGATACGCAGTATTTT.

The V and J genes are TRBV10-3 and TRBJ2-7, with D perhaps TRBD2 (5 bases). CDR1 and CDR2 (germline): ENHRY, SYGVKD. The CDR3 runs to 12 residues. Trimming cost V 6 bases and J 2 bases, with 8 bases left between them. CDR3 in DNA: TGTGCCATCAGAGAGGGTCCCTACGAGCAGTACTTC. Translating it yields CAIREGPYEQYF.

Comments on this clone: The junction shows a germline mismatch at one end, possibly a read error. V and J are TRBV5-4 and TRBJ2-5; tentatively, D is TRBD1 (5 bases). Germline CDR1 and CDR2: SGHNT and YYREEE (reference sequence). The CDR3 is 15 residues long. The CDR3 DNA reads as TGCGCCAGCAGCCAAGATGGGGCACACCAAGAGACCCAGTACTTC. Protein product: CASSQDGAHQETQYF.

The rearrangement links TRBV28 to TRBJ2-7, with D possibly called TRBD1 or TRBD2 (5 bases each). The CDR3 has 14 residues. V dropped 5 bases and J dropped 4 bases, with 15 bases sitting between them. Germline-derived CDR1 and CDR2 are MDHEN and SYDVKM. The CDR3 DNA follows: TGTGCCAGCAGTCCTACGGGGACCGCATACGAGCAGTACTTC. It encodes CASSPTGTAYEQYF.

This sequence joins TRBV6-5 and TRBJ2-5; the D gene is possibly TRBD2 (6 bases). The V end was cut by 0 bases, the J end by 11 bases, with 19 bases between. The germline V gene has CDR1 MNHEY and CDR2 SVGAGI. This CDR3 spans 15 amino acids. The CDR3 is CASSYSSNSGGEQYF. The CDR3 nucleotides are TGTGCCAGCAGTTACTCGAGTAACTCCGGCGGGGAGCAGTACTTC.

The chain joins TRBV2 to TRBJ2-7; 10 bases are shared with TRBD1. V gave up 0 bases and J gave up 3 bases; unmatched junction bases: 2. The CDR3 has 15 residues. The germline V gene encodes CDR1 SNHLY and CDR2 FYNNEI. Written as DNA, the CDR3 is TGTGCCAGCAGTGAAGCAGGGACAGGGGTCTACGAGCAGTACTTC. This sequence encodes CASSEAGTGVYEQYF.

V and J are TRBV6-5 and TRBJ2-3, with TRBD2 identical over 8 bases. The germline CDR1 and CDR2 sequences are MNHEY and SVGAGI. This CDR3 has 14 residues. V dropped 5 bases and J dropped 6; count of bases not matched to a gene: 7. The CDR3 region is CASSDGLAGDTQYF. Written as DNA, the CDR3 is TGTGCCAGCAGTGACGGACTAGCAGGTGATACGCAGTATTTT.

The chain combines TRBV2 with TRBJ2-3; D not resolved. Trimming stripped 7 bases from V and 0 bases from J, with 8 bases between. This CDR3 is built from 13 residues. The germline gives CDR1 SNHLY, CDR2 FYNNEI. Written as DNA, the CDR3 is TGTGCCAGCATCCTAGACAGCACAGATACGCAGTATTTT. It specifies CASILDSTDTQYF.

The rearrangement uses TRBV9 and TRBJ1-1; tentative D call: TRBD1 (6 bases). V shed 3 bases and J shed 6 bases, with 12 bases lying between them. This CDR3 spans 13 amino acids. Germline CDR1 SGDLS, CDR2 YYNGEE. CDR3 sequence reads: CASSGLRTAEAFF. The CDR3 DNA is TGTGCCAGCAGCGGCCTTCGGACAGCTGAAGCTTTCTTT.

The chain combines TRBV6-4 with TRBJ2-1; 7 nucleotides line up with TRBD1. The V and J ends lost 2 bases and 9 bases, in that order; junction bases with no gene match: 7. The CDR3 has 14 amino acids. Germline CDR1 is MRHNA and CDR2 is SNTAGT. CDR3 DNA sequence: TGTGCCAGCAGTGACCGACAGGGTCTTAGTGAGCAGTTCTTC. This translates into CASSDRQGLSEQFF.

This clone was recorded once. The rearrangement uses TRBV6-6 and TRBJ2-7; weak D call: TRBD2 (6 bases). The CDR3 sequence is 14 residues long. CDR1 and CDR2 (germline): MNHNY, SVGAGI (reference sequence). V lost 6 bases and J 2 bases, leaving 14 bases between the germline ends. CDR3 residues: CASRDHPGAYEQYF. The CDR3, as DNA: TGTGCCAGCAGAGACCATCCGGGGGCCTACGAGCAGTACTTC.

The J gene is TRBJ2-1, the V gene TRBV7-9; D might be TRBD1 (5 bases). This CDR3 is built from 17 residues. Trimming removed 5 bases at V and 0 bases at J, with 17 bases between. CDR1 SEHNR and CDR2 FQNEAQ come from the germline V gene (reference sequence). CDR3 DNA sequence: TGTGCCAGCAGCCCAAACGTTAGAGACAGCTCCTACAATGAGCAGTTCTTC. Its protein product is CASSPNVRDSSYNEQFF.

Only a few counts were recorded for this clone. This rearrangement joins TRBV7-2 to TRBJ2-3; tentative D call: TRBD2 (5 bases). V lost 1 base to trimming and J lost 3 bases, with 11 bases between them. This CDR3 has 15 amino acids. Germline lookup yields CDR1 SGHTA and CDR2 FQGNSA. CDR3 protein: CASSLGRDGTDTQYF. The CDR3 DNA sequence: TGTGCCAGCAGCTTAGGACGGGATGGGACAGATACGCAGTATTTT.

V gene TRBV7-9 combines with J gene TRBJ1-1; D is unresolved. Trimming left V 5 bases short and J 4 bases short, with 11 bases between. This CDR3 spans 13 amino acids. Looked up from germline, CDR1 is SEHNR and CDR2 is FQNEAQ (reference sequence). The CDR3: CASSLTVRTEAFF. In nucleotides, the CDR3 is TGTGCCAGCAGCCTAACAGTTCGCACTGAAGCTTTCTTT.